The 25 T cell receptor beta chains given below trace back to one sample, sequenced in a study of T-cell reconstitution after alpha-beta-depleted transplantation in children. Preparing the TCRbeta library involved the use of unique molecular identifiers. Via MiXCR, TCRdb re-called the PCR reads, giving one row per CDR3 protein. Here the sample spans hundreds of thousands of distinct CDR3 sequences, around 15% being singletons. The specimen was PBMCs, mostly from graft donor cells, collected 360 days after TCRalphabeta/CD19-depleted stem cell transplant. The receptors come from a boy in the first two years of life who had a stem cell transplant for Wiskott-Aldrich syndrome, so the T cells may come from the graft donor.

In its sample, this clonotype was seen a few times. The V and J genes are TRBV5-1 and TRBJ2-1; D is possibly TRBD1 or TRBD2 (6 bases each). V was pared by 2 bases and J by 9 bases, with 24 bases between. The length of the CDR3 is 17 residues. CDR1 is SGHRS, CDR2 YFSETQ, per germline. This chain's CDR3 is CASSFTSTAIKGGEQFF. The CDR3 DNA follows: TGCGCCAGCAGCTTCACTTCAACGGCTATAAAGGGGGGTGAGCAGTTCTTC.

This clonotype was detected many times. The chain has TRBV5-6 and TRBJ2-7; D is possibly TRBD2 (6 bases). The V end lost 0 bases, the J end lost 2 bases, and 15 bases lay between the germline ends. This CDR3 comprises 16 residues. CDR1 and CDR2 from the germline V gene are SGHDT and YYEEEE. CDR3 sequence: CASSLDVGLSPYEQYF. The CDR3 coding sequence is TGTGCCAGCAGCTTGGATGTGGGACTTTCTCCCTACGAGCAGTACTTC. The full variable domain, with the rest looked up from reference TRBV5-6 and TRBJ2-7, is DAGVTQSPTHLIKTRGQQVTLRCSPKSGHDTVSWYQQALGQGPQFIFQYYEEEERQRGNFPDRFSGHQFPNYSSELNVNALLLGDSALYLCASSLDVGLSPYEQYFGPGTRLTVT.

CDR3 sequence reads: CSARTDFYGYTF. DNA for the CDR3: TGCAGTGCTCGGACAGACTTCTATGGCTACACCTTC. The rearrangement joins TRBV20-1 to TRBJ1-2; D may be TRBD1 (6 bases). The V gene lost 5 bases and the J gene lost 4 bases, with 11 bases spanning the gap. Germline V CDR1 and CDR2: DFQATT, SNEGSKA (reference sequence). The CDR3 covers 12 residues.

In this sample, this clonotype turned up a few times. The genes are TRBV4-1 and TRBJ2-2; a possible D gene is TRBD2 (7 bases). The germline V gene encodes CDR1 MGHRA and CDR2 YSYEKL. The V gene lost 4 bases and the J gene lost 5 bases, with 23 bases spanning the gap. CDR3 length: 18 amino acids. CDR3 nucleotide sequence: TGCGCCAGCAGCCCTCCTAAGGGGGGGGTAATCGGGACCGGGGAGCTGTTTTTT. Translation gives CASSPPKGGVIGTGELFF.

This clonotype was recorded a few times. The J gene is TRBJ2-1, the V gene TRBV5-6, with 7 bases that match TRBD2. Unmatched junction bases numbered 3, after V lost 0 bases and J lost 9 bases. CDR1 and CDR2 (germline): SGHDT, YYEEEE. This CDR3 is built from 13 residues. The CDR3 nucleotides read TGTGCCAGCAGCTTGGGGACTAGGAGTGAGCAGTTCTTC. Translation: CASSLGTRSEQFF.

The V and J genes are TRBV10-1 and TRBJ2-3; D gene uncertain. CDR3 length: 14 residues. V gave up 0 bases and J gave up 4 bases, with 8 bases separating them. Germline assignment: CDR1 WNHNN and CDR2 SYGVQD (reference sequence). The CDR3 is CASSESKAADTQYF. The CDR3 region has the DNA TGCGCCAGCAGTGAGTCAAAGGCCGCAGATACGCAGTATTTT.

This chain uses TRBV12-3 or TRBV12-4 with TRBJ2-1; D might be TRBD1 (5 bases). V lost 6 bases and J lost 10, with 16 bases in between. The CDR3 consists of 13 residues. CDR3 coding DNA: TGTGCCAGCAGGCCAATCAGGGCCGACGAGCAGTTCTTC. This codes for CASRPIRADEQFF.

This chain links TRBV27 with TRBJ2-7, with 7 bases identical to TRBD1. CDR1 is MNHEY, CDR2 SMNVEV, per germline (reference sequence). V lost 6 bases and J lost 5; bases outside the gene matches: 10. This CDR3 is 14 amino acids long. The CDR3 is CASRIDRVGNEQYF. CDR3 bases: TGTGCCAGCAGGATTGACAGGGTCGGAAACGAGCAGTACTTC.

This clonotype was detected many times. This chain uses TRBV12-3 or TRBV12-4 with TRBJ2-1, with D possibly called TRBD1 or TRBD2 (5 bases each). Trimming shortened V by 5 bases and J by 0 bases, and 23 bases separated the two germline ends. This CDR3 is 19 amino acids long. The CDR3 region has the DNA TGTGCCAGCAGTCCTAAGGCCCCCGGGACCAGAAGCTCCTACAATGAGCAGTTCTTC. Translated: CASSPKAPGTRSSYNEQFF.

In its sample, this clonotype was seen a few times. The rearrangement uses TRBV11-3 and TRBJ2-1; the D gene is possibly TRBD2 (6 bases). Germline values: CDR1 SGHNT, CDR2 YENEEA. V lost 4 bases to trimming and J lost 7 bases, with 20 bases between them. This CDR3 contains 16 residues. CDR3 sequence (DNA): TGTGCCAGCAGCTCATTTGGGGACTCCCACGGGAATGAGCAGTTCTTC. Amino acids: CASSSFGDSHGNEQFF.

The chain couples TRBV20-1 to TRBJ2-7, with a weak D call TRBD2 (6 bases). The germline gives CDR1 DFQATT, CDR2 SNEGSKA (reference sequence). With 3 bases removed from V and 0 bases from J, the gap between germline ends came to 12 bases. This CDR3 is built from 14 residues. This CDR3 reads CSASGRGTSYEQYF. In DNA form, the CDR3 reads TGCAGTGCTAGCGGTCGGGGGACCTCCTACGAGCAGTACTTC.

This clonotype occurred a few times. The chain couples TRBV6-2 or TRBV6-3 to TRBJ2-1; TRBD1 aligns across 7 bases. Germline V CDR1 and CDR2: MNHEY, SVGEGT. V gave up 6 bases and J gave up 8 bases; unmatched junction bases: 13. The CDR3 runs to 15 residues. DNA of the CDR3: TGTGCCAGCAGGAGGCCGGGACAGAGGTTCGATGAGCAGTTCTTC. It specifies CASRRPGQRFDEQFF.

This rearrangement joins TRBV13 to TRBJ2-7; 7 nucleotides match TRBD1. Germline values: CDR1 PRHDT, CDR2 FYEKMQ (reference sequence). V gave up 4 bases and J gave up 2 bases; unmatched junction bases: 11. This CDR3 is built from 16 residues. The CDR3 nucleotides read TGTGCCAGCAGCTCCTCCGGGACAGCTCCCGCCTACGAGCAGTACTTC. The encoded protein is CASSSSGTAPAYEQYF.

CDR3 DNA: TGTGCCACCTCTCACAGGGACGGCAATCAGCCCCAGCATTTT. Translated, it gives CATSHRDGNQPQHF. The chain joins TRBV24-1 to TRBJ1-5; possibly TRBD1 for D (6 bases). Germline V CDR1 and CDR2: KGHDR, SFDVKD. The CDR3 length is 14 residues. V was trimmed by 9 bases and J by 2 bases, leaving 13 bases between them.

In this sample, this clonotype turned up once. The chain has TRBV5-1 and TRBJ2-1, with a possible D match to TRBD2 (6 bases). Germline assignment: CDR1 SGHRS and CDR2 YFSETQ. The CDR3 is 14 amino acids. Trimming cost V 2 bases and J 3 bases, with 9 bases left between them. The CDR3 protein is CASSFRDFYNEQFF. DNA of the CDR3: TGCGCCAGCAGCTTTCGGGACTTCTACAATGAGCAGTTCTTC. Full variable domain (rest looked up from reference TRBV5-1 and TRBJ2-1): KAGVTQTPRYLIKTRGQQVTLSCSPISGHRSVSWYQQTPGQGLQFLFEYFSETQRNKGNFPGRFSGRQFSNSRSEMNVSTLELGDSALYLCASSFRDFYNEQFFGPGTRLTVL.

The chain employs TRBV4-1 and TRBJ2-4; D possibly matches TRBD1 or TRBD2 (5 bases each). Trimming took 2 bases from V and 1 from J, leaving 12 bases between them. Germline-derived CDR1 and CDR2 are MGHRA and YSYEKL. CDR3 size: 16 residues. CDR3 region: CASSQLGERAKNIQYF. The CDR3 DNA is TGCGCCAGCAGCCAATTGGGGGAACGGGCCAAAAACATTCAGTACTTC.

The chain carries TRBV5-1 and TRBJ2-2; D perhaps matches TRBD1 (6 bases). Trimming pared 4 bases from V and 2 bases from J, leaving 15 bases between. Germline-derived CDR1 and CDR2 are SGHRS and YFSETQ. The CDR3 totals 16 residues. The CDR3 sequence: CASSGPGHLNTGELFF. Here the CDR3 DNA reads TGCGCCAGCAGCGGGCCGGGACACTTAAACACCGGGGAGCTGTTTTTT.

The chain carries TRBV24-1 and TRBJ2-1, with TRBD1 as a possible D gene (5 bases). The CDR3 sequence is 15 residues long. V was clipped by 3 bases and J by 3 bases, with 11 bases between them. Germline V gene data show CDR1 as KGHDR and CDR2 as SFDVKD. CDR3 amino acids: CATSDAGRGYNEQFF. The DNA of the CDR3 is TGTGCCACCAGTGATGCCGGTAGGGGCTACAATGAGCAGTTCTTC.

The chain employs TRBV2 and TRBJ2-2, with 10 positions matching TRBD1. The CDR3 covers 16 residues. The J segment lost 2 bases and the V segment lost 5 bases, leaving 5 bases of the junction unmatched. Germline CDR1 reads SNHLY; CDR2 reads FYNNEI. Here the CDR3 DNA reads TGTGCCAGCAGTCGACAGGGGGCGGGTAACACCGGGGAGCTGTTTTTT. This sequence encodes CASSRQGAGNTGELFF.

A few counts support this clonotype. The CDR3 nucleotides are TGCGCCAGCAGCCAAGCTTGGACAGGGCCCACAGATACGCAGTATTTT. As protein: CASSQAWTGPTDTQYF. The chain couples TRBV4-3 to TRBJ2-3; 8 nucleotides line up with TRBD1. The V gene's germline CDR1 is LGHNA and CDR2 YSLEER. V lost 1 base, J lost 2 bases, and 5 bases stayed unmatched. The CDR3 runs to 16 residues.

This clonotype showed up many times. The chain combines TRBV19 with TRBJ2-1; D might be TRBD1 or TRBD2, each matching 6 bases. Germline lookup yields CDR1 LNHDA and CDR2 SQIVND (reference sequence). This CDR3 contains 16 residues. The germline V and J ends were trimmed by 3 bases and 1 base, with 13 bases remaining between them. CDR3 DNA sequence: TGTGCCAGTAGTATGCGGGACAAAATATCCTACAATGAGCAGTTCTTC. Amino acids: CASSMRDKISYNEQFF. Combining the CDR3 with reference TRBV19 and TRBJ2-1 gives the whole variable domain DGGITQSPKYLFRKEGQNVTLSCEQNLNHDAMYWYRQDPGQGLRLIYYSQIVNDFQKGDIAEGYSVSREKKESFPLTVTSAQKNPTAFYLCASSMRDKISYNEQFFGPGTRLTVL.

This CDR3 is CASSKSGGWETQYF. DNA of the CDR3: TGCGCCAGCAGCAAGAGCGGGGGGTGGGAGACCCAGTACTTC. This chain joins TRBV5-1 and TRBJ2-5, with 9 bases matching TRBD2. The CDR3 totals 14 residues. J lost 5 bases, V lost 4 bases, and 6 bases had no gene match. Looked up from germline, CDR1 is SGHRS and CDR2 is YFSETQ.

This clonotype was seen a few times. The chain is built from TRBV20-1 and TRBJ2-5, with 7 bases matching TRBD2. From germline, CDR1 is DFQATT and CDR2 SNEGSKA (reference sequence). J gave up 0 bases and V 3 bases, and 4 bases lay outside the gene matches. The CDR3 extends over 14 amino acids. CDR3 nucleotide sequence: TGCAGTGCTAGCCCACTAGCGAACCAAGAGACCCAGTACTTC. It yields the protein CSASPLANQETQYF.

The sample holds a few counts of this clonotype. The rearrangement links TRBV5-1 to TRBJ2-2, with TRBD1 matching 8 bases. This CDR3 comprises 15 residues. Germline V CDR1 and CDR2: SGHRS, YFSETQ. The junction had 6 bases not matched to a gene; V was cut back by 5 bases and J by 3 bases. Here the CDR3 reads CASRDRVKDTGELFF. The CDR3 nucleotides are TGCGCCAGCAGGGACAGGGTGAAGGACACCGGGGAGCTGTTTTTT.

This clonotype turned up a few times. The J gene is TRBJ2-3, the V gene TRBV6-1; D uncertain. The germline V gene has CDR1 MNHNS and CDR2 SASEGT. This CDR3 has 13 residues. V was cut by 5 bases and J by 2 bases, with 8 bases left in between. The CDR3, as DNA: TGTGCCAGCAGTCCCCGCTACACAGATACGCAGTATTTT. Residues: CASSPRYTDTQYF.